The entry below gives a single T cell receptor (beta chain) sequence along with its context. There are many counts of this clone. What this receptor recognizes is not known. Read coverage stops 3 residues before the CDR3 terminus; the germline J gene supplies the remainder. Most of the CVID patients and most of the healthy controls were of Caucasian heritage. From each donor, roughly 5 to 9 ml of heparinized peripheral whole blood was collected. TCRbeta CDR3 repertoires were sequenced from genomic DNA of adults with common variable immune deficiency (CVID) and healthy adult controls. There were around 22 healthy adult volunteers in the control group (12 female and 10 male), ranging in age from roughly 23 to 70 years, with a mean age of about 36. To isolate peripheral blood mononuclear cells, diluted blood was subjected to density centrifugation over Hypaque 1077 or Ficoll-Paque. Genomic DNA was obtained from unsorted mononuclear cells using either Qiagen column purification or a centrifugation-based method.

The source of the sample is a study of T cell clonality in common variable immunodeficiency (dated by TCRdb to about 2015). What the authors observed across the whole study: Even though DNA input was the same, control samples had an average of approximately 82,000 unique sequences each, compared with approximately 32,000 in CVID samples. It was noted by the authors that sequencing of the repertoires of T cell subpopulations would be needed to clarify the cause of the increased clonality in CVID. Correlations between repertoire features and clinical complications were limited by patient heterogeneity within the CVID cohort. Reportedly, TCRbeta sequences from CVID had fewer deletions and N-nucleotide insertions, and highly modified clones with 13 or more V deletions were absent from CVID. CVID subjects shared fewer TCRbeta clones with each other than healthy controls did (p < 0.0001). TCRbeta clonality was higher in CVID subjects than in healthy controls (t-test p = 0.018), and the increase was most characteristic of about a third of subjects.

For sequencing input, CVID and control samples contributed equivalent amounts of genomic DNA. For every sample, a 60 bp segment covering the rearranged TCRbeta CDR3 region was amplified and then sequenced. The immunoSEQ assay, a bias-corrected multiplex PCR combined with high-throughput sequencing, was used for TCRbeta amplification. The paper's processing steps were these. Each unique nucleotide sequence was treated as a clone and annotated with V, D and J genes, copy number and frequency. Sequences were labeled productive if in frame, and non-productive if out of frame or containing stop codons. Clonality was calculated from Shannon's entropy as previously described. Mean CDR3 Kyte-Doolittle hydropathy was derived from the predicted amino acid sequences of productive clones. Scaled V gene usage was hierarchically clustered using Manhattan distance and complete linkage with the R hclust function. To assess clone sharing by CDR3 amino acid sequence, 12 repertoires per group were resampled over 100 rounds. The repertoires were searched for more than 65 published EBV-specific and roughly 240 published CMV-specific TCRbeta sequences. A couple of CVID samples yielding fewer than 10,000 sequences were excluded from analysis, leaving over 35 CVID repertoires. As stored in TCRdb, this immuneACCESS dataset retains in-frame rearrangements with V and J assigned. A fraction of the clones does not appear; measured against another copy, unresolved V genes explain less than half of the discrepancy, and the remainder lacks a known reason. That table furnishes V, J and clone size, whereas the DNA furnished D and trimming. For this sample, 35,000 to 50,000 clones are listed, none of them singletons. The top ten clones comprise 2.1% of the sample.

CDR1 and CDR2 were assigned from the germline V gene as SGHDT and YYEEEE. Including the terminal cysteine and phenylalanine, the CDR3 comprises 13 residues. Shown are 30 bases from within the CDR3, in frame from base 1. V is pared back by 3 bases and J by 2 bases, with 6 bases lying between the germline termini. In this chain, TRBV5-6 is recombined with TRBJ2-4; the D gene is not confidently resolved. Sequenced sample: peripheral blood mononuclear cells. This TCR came from a person between 18 and 75 years old in good health. The part of the CDR3 DNA that was read is TGTGCCAGCAGCTCCCAGACCAAAAACATT. Its protein reads: CASSSQTKNI. The full CDR3 reads CASSSQTKNIQYF.